These T cell receptor beta chains were read from a single sample in a study of T cell clusters in autoimmune cytopenias. TCRdb reprocessed the multiplex PCR reads and keeps a single row for each CDR3 protein, giving no DNA. Recorded for this sample: some 8,000 distinct CDR3 sequences. The material sequenced was peripheral blood. The source is a human donor with an autoimmune cytopenia or autoimmune hepatitis (not recorded which). Each CDR3 is given with its conserved first and last residue. The order of the fields is V gene, clone size, J gene, CDR3 protein. Clone size is not always given. Where it is, it says once, few, many or a class for expanded clones.

TRBV12-3/TRBV12-4	-	TRBJ2-5	CATSDSTGRQETQYF
TRBV27	-	TRBJ2-1	CVSSATSGSSTEQFF
TRBV5-5	-	TRBJ2-3	CASREPQGAIDTQYF
TRBV5-5	medium-sized	TRBJ2-3	CASSGLGTDTQYF
TRBV20-1	-	TRBJ2-5	CSARLAGTQETQYF
TRBV7-2	-	TRBJ2-7	CASSLALTSAIEQYF
TRBV19	-	TRBJ1-1	CASSIIKTGINTEAFF
TRBV12-3/TRBV12-4	-	TRBJ2-7	CASSLTSGKEEQYF
TRBV5-4	-	TRBJ1-2	CATTSNRGQNYGYTF
TRBV30	-	TRBJ2-2	CALSVPGQGRTGELFF
TRBV30	-	TRBJ1-5	CAWSVNSWQPQHF
TRBV24-1	-	TRBJ1-1	CATSGAGNTEAFF
TRBV19	-	TRBJ2-1	CASSLFLAGTYNEQFF
TRBV6-5	medium-sized	TRBJ2-1	CASSYGAAAEQFF
TRBV6-1	medium-sized	TRBJ1-5	CASTRGHTNQPQHF
TRBV12-3/TRBV12-4	-	TRBJ2-1	CATKLRGAYNEQFF
TRBV30	medium-sized	TRBJ2-7	CACRGYRYEQYF
TRBV6-5	medium-sized	TRBJ1-6	CASSASGTVNSPLHF
TRBV6-1	medium-sized	TRBJ1-6	CASRRDSDNSPLHF
TRBV19	medium-sized	TRBJ2-3	CASSNRVSTDTQYF